This TCR beta chain stems from a study of cytomegalovirus exposure and HLA in healthy donors. The CDR3 length is 21 residues. The germline V gene encodes CDR1 SGDLS and CDR2 YYNGEE. Germline trimming cut 3 bases from V and 0 bases from J; bases unmatched to any gene: 14. Amplification used 60 Vbeta primers and 13 Jbeta primers. Clones were sequenced by immunoSEQ multiplex PCR, and TCRdb holds only the in-frame ones, with some missing. The data show over 200,000 clones, with around 70% seen just once and roughly 2.5% held by the top ten. A single count supports this clone. Sequencing was done on a sample of PBMCs. J is TRBJ2-1 and V is TRBV9; 14 bases agree with TRBD2. The clonotype comes from a man aged 40-55 years in good health and CMV-seropositive. CDR3 loop: CASSDGLAGGVSPSSYNEQFF. CDR3 sequence (DNA): TGTGCCAGCAGCGATGGACTAGCGGGGGGAGTTTCCCCTTCCTCCTACAATGAGCAGTTCTTC.